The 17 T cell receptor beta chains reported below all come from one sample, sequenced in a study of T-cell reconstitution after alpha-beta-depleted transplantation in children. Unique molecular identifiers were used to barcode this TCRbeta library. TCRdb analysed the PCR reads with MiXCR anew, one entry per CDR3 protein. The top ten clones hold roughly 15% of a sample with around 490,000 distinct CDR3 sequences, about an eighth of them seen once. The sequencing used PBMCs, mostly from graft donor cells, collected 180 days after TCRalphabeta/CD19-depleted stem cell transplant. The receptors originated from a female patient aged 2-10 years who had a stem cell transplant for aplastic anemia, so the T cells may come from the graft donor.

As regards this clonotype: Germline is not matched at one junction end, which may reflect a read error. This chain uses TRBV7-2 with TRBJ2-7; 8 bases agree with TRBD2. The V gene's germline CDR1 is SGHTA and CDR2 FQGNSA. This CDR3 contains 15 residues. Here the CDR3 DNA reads TGTGCCAGCAGCTTAGGAGCGGGAGTGGTCTACGAGCACTACTTC. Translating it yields CASSLGAGVVYEHYF.

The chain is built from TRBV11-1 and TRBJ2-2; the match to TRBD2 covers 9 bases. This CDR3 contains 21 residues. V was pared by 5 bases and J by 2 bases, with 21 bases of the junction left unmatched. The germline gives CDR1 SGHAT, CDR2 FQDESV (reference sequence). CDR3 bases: TGTGCCAGCAGCCCTAGGGGAGGCGATAGCGGGAGATTGTCCAACACCGGGGAGCTGTTTTTT. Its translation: CASSPRGGDSGRLSNTGELFF.

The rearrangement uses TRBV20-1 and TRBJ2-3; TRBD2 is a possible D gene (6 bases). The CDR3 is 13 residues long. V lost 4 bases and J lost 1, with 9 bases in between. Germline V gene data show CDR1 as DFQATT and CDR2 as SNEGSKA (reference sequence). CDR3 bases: TGCAGTGCTACGGCGGGGCGCACAGATACGCAGTATTTT. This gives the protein CSATAGRTDTQYF.

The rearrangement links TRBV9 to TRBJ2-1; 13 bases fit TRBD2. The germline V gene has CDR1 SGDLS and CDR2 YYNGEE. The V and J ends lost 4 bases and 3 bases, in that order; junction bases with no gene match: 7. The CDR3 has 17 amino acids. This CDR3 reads CASSPRTSGSLYNEQFF. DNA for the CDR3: TGTGCCAGCAGCCCTCGGACTAGCGGGAGTCTCTACAATGAGCAGTTCTTC.

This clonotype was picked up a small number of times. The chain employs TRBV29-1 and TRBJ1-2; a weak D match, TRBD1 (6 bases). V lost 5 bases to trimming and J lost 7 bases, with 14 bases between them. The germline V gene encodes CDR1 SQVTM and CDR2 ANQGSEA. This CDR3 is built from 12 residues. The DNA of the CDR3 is TGCAGCGTTTCAGGGGATCGGCCTGGCTACACCTTC. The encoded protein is CSVSGDRPGYTF.

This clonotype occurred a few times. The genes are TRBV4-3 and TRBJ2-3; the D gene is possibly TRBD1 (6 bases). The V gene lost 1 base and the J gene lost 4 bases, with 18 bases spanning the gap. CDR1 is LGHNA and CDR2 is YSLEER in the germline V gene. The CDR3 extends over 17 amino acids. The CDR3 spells CASSQAGTLRRSDTQYF. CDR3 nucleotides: TGCGCCAGCAGCCAAGCGGGGACATTGAGAAGGTCAGATACGCAGTATTTT.

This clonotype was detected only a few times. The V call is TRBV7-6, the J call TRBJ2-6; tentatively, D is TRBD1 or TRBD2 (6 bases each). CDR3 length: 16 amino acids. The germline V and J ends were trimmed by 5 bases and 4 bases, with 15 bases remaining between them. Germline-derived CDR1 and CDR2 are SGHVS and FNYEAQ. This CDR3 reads CASSLRGGNGANVLTF. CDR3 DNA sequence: TGTGCCAGCAGCCTTCGAGGGGGGAACGGGGCCAACGTCCTGACTTTC.

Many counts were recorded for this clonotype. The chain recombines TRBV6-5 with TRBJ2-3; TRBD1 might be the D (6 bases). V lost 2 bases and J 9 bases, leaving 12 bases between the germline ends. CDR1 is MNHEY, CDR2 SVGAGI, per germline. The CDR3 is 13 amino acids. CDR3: CASSYLQGRTQYF. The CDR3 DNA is TGTGCCAGCAGTTACCTCCAGGGGCGGACGCAGTATTTT.

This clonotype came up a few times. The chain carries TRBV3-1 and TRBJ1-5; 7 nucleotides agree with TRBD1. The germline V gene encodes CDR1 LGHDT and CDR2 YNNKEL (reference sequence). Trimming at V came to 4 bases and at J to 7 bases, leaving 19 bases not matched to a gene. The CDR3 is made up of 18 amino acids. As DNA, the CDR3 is TGTGCCAGCAGCCGAGCACCCCGAGACAGGGATTGGGGCCAGCCCCAGCATTTT. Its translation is CASSRAPRDRDWGQPQHF. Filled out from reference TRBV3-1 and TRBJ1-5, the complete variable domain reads DTAVSQTPKYLVTQMGNDKSIKCEQNLGHDTMYWYKQDSKKFLKIMFSYNNKELIINETVPNRFSPKSPDKAHLNLHINSLELGDSAVYFCASSRAPRDRDWGQPQHFGDGTRLSIL.

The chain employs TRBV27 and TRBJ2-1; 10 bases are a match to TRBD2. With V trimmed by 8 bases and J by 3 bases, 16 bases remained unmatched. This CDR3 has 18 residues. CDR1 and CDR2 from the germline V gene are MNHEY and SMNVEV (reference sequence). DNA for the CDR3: TGTGCCAGCTCCACCGGAAAGCTAGCGGGAGCTTACTACAATGAGCAGTTCTTC. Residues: CASSTGKLAGAYYNEQFF.

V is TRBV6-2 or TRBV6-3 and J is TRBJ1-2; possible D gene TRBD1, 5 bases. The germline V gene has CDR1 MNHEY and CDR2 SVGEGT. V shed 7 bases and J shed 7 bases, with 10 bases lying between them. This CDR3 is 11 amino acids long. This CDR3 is CASKQQAGYTF. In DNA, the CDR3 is TGTGCCAGCAAGCAACAGGCTGGCTACACCTTC.

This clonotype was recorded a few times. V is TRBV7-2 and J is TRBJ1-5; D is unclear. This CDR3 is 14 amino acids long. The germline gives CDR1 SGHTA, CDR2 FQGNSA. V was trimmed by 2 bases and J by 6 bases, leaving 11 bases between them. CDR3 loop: CASSLFPEGQPQHF. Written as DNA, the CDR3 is TGTGCCAGCAGCTTATTTCCGGAAGGTCAGCCCCAGCATTTT.

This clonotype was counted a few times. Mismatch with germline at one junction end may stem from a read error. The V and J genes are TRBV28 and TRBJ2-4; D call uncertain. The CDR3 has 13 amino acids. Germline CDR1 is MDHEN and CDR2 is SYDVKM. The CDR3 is CASSPTSRNFQYF. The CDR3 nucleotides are TGTGCCAGCAGTCCCACCTCCCGAAACTTTCAGTACTTC.

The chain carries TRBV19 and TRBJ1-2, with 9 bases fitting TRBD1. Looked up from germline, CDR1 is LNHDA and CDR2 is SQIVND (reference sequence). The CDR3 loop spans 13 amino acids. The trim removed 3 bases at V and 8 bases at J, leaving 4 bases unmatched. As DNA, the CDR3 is TGTGCCAGTAGTATCCGGGACAGGGACGGCTACACCTTC. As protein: CASSIRDRDGYTF. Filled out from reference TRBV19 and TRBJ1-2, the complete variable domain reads DGGITQSPKYLFRKEGQNVTLSCEQNLNHDAMYWYRQDPGQGLRLIYYSQIVNDFQKGDIAEGYSVSREKKESFPLTVTSAQKNPTAFYLCASSIRDRDGYTFGSGTRLTVV.

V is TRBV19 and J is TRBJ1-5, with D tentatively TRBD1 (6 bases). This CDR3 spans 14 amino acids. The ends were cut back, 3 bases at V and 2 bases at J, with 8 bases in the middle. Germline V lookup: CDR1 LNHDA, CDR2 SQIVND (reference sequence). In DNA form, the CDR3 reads TGTGCCAGTAGTATGAAGGGGGGCAATCAGCCCCAGCATTTT. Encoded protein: CASSMKGGNQPQHF.

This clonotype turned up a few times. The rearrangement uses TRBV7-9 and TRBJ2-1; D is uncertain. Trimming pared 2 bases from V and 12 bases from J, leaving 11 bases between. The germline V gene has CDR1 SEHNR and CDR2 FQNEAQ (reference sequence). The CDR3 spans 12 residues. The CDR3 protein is CASSLLVGRQFF. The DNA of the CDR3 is TGTGCCAGCAGCTTATTGGTCGGCAGGCAGTTCTTC.

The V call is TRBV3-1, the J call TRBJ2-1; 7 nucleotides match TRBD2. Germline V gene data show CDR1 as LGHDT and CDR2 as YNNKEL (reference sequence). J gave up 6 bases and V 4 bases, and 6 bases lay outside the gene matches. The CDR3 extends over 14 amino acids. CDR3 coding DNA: TGTGCCAGCAGCCTCACGACTAGCCTCAATGAGCAGTTCTTC. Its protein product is CASSLTTSLNEQFF.